This T cell receptor (beta chain) was captured in a study of control samples from healthy donors and cancer patients. Sequencing used immunoSEQ multiplex PCR; TCRdb keeps in-frame clones, though not all of them. In the table there are about 130,000 clones, more than 75% of which are singletons. The CDR3 length is 13 residues. CDR1 is SGHDN and CDR2 is FVKESK in the germline V gene. Trimming removed 4 bases from V and 2 bases from J, with 9 bases in between. The genes are TRBV14 and TRBJ2-7; D unclear. This sequence originates from a man between 18 and 29 years old in good health. Sequences were obtained from blood. CDR3 protein: CASSLDVAYEQYF. The CDR3 bases are TGTGCCAGCAGCCTTGACGTCGCCTACGAGCAGTACTTC.